Shown below are 3 T cell receptor beta chains from a single sample sequenced in a study of blood T cell repertoires in COVID-19. TCRdb's table, derived via immunoSEQ multiplex PCR, lists solely in-frame clones and lacks some. Found here are 65,000 to 80,000 clones, approximately 85% of them singletons; the top ten hold 25% to 30%. The material sequenced was peripheral blood. The receptor source for this set is a human donor in a cohort sampled during active COVID-19.

This clone appeared a single time. The V gene is TRBV6-2 or TRBV6-3, the J gene TRBJ2-3; possible D gene TRBD2, 6 bases. CDR3 length equals 16 residues. V was pared by 2 bases and J by 1 base, with 13 bases between. Germline V lookup: CDR1 MNHEY, CDR2 SVGEGT. The CDR3 sequence is CASSYGYGGRTDTQYF. Written as DNA, the CDR3 is TGTGCCAGCAGTTACGGGTACGGGGGACGCACAGATACGCAGTATTTT.

A remark on this clone: This same CDR3 is encoded by further DNA sequences in the sample. The gene calls are TRBV6-1 and TRBJ1-2; D remains ambiguous. Between the trimmed V and J ends, which lost 0 bases and 4 bases, there was a span of 12 bases. The V gene's germline CDR1 is MNHNS and CDR2 SASEGT. The CDR3 is made up of 15 amino acids. The CDR3 region has the DNA TGTGCCAGCAGTGAAGCTACCAGGTTAGGCTATGGCTACACCTTC. It is translated as CASSEATRLGYGYTF.

V is TRBV27 and J is TRBJ2-7; tentative D call: TRBD1 (6 bases). V shed 5 bases and J shed 5 bases, with 16 bases lying between them. Germline V gene data show CDR1 as MNHEY and CDR2 as SMNVEV (reference sequence). This CDR3 comprises 14 residues. The CDR3 loop reads CASSPLMGAHEQYF. CDR3 bases: TGTGCCAGCAGTCCCCTGATGGGGGCTCACGAGCAGTACTTC.